These 21 T cell receptor beta chains came from one sample sequenced in a study of T cells in Graves' hyperthyroidism and ophthalmopathy. Amplified TCR beta CDR3 regions derived from RNA transcripts. TCR CDR3 regions were first amplified by RT-PCR with HTBI primers. TCRdb re-called the multiplex PCR reads through MiXCR, storing one row per CDR3 protein. The table includes about 770,000 distinct CDR3 sequences, under 20% detected once. The sample was blood. All receptors derive from a woman aged 50 to 65 with Graves' hyperthyroidism that later progressed to Graves' ophthalmopathy.

The chain couples TRBV20-1 to TRBJ2-1, with D possibly TRBD1 on 5 matching bases. Trimming took 4 bases from V and 0 from J, leaving 10 bases between them. The CDR3 is 14 residues long. Germline V gene sequence: CDR1 DFQATT, CDR2 SNEGSKA (reference sequence). CDR3 sequence: CSAKKGDSYNEQFF. The CDR3 DNA is TGCAGTGCTAAAAAAGGGGACTCCTACAATGAGCAGTTCTTC.

The sample holds many counts of this clonotype. V gene TRBV5-5 combines with J gene TRBJ1-5; D is ambiguous. The germline CDR1 and CDR2 sequences are SGHKS and YYEKEE (reference sequence). The length of the CDR3 is 14 residues. Trimming shortened V by 0 bases and J by 6 bases, and 10 bases separated the two germline ends. The CDR3 reads CASSLVGEGQPQHF. The CDR3 DNA is TGTGCCAGCAGCTTGGTTGGTGAAGGTCAGCCCCAGCATTTT.

This clonotype turned up a few times. The chain uses TRBV11-2 and TRBJ2-5, with 9 bases aligning to TRBD2. The CDR3 totals 16 residues. Germline assignment: CDR1 SGHAT and CDR2 FQNNGV. V gave up 2 bases and J gave up 1 base; unmatched junction bases: 5. Written as DNA, the CDR3 is TGTGCCAGCAGCTTACGAGCGGGGGGCCCCCAAGAGACCCAGTACTTC. It translates to CASSLRAGGPQETQYF.

This sequence joins TRBV27 and TRBJ2-2; a weak D match, TRBD1 (5 bases). With 3 bases removed from V and 8 bases from J, the gap between germline ends came to 22 bases. The CDR3 extends over 17 amino acids. Germline CDR1 and CDR2: MNHEY and SMNVEV (reference sequence). The CDR3 nucleotides read TGTGCCAGCAGTTTGTCTCTGTTTCCAGGGTACGCGGGGGAGCTGTTTTTT. This codes for CASSLSLFPGYAGELFF.

V and J are TRBV27 and TRBJ1-2, with TRBD1 matching over 10 bases. Germline values: CDR1 MNHEY, CDR2 SMNVEV (reference sequence). Trimming took 9 bases from V and 8 from J; bases not matched to a gene: 6. The CDR3 runs 12 residues. The CDR3 DNA is TGTGCCAGTGCCGGGACAGGGGAAGGCTACACCTTC. Its protein is CASAGTGEGYTF.

The table lists this clonotype with many counts. The V and J genes are TRBV5-1 and TRBJ2-3, with 7 bases identical to TRBD1. This CDR3 region has 15 residues. Trimming cost V 3 bases and J 0 bases; bases outside gene matches: 4. In germline, CDR1 is SGHRS, CDR2 YFSETQ. The CDR3 DNA follows: TGCGCCAGCAGCTGGGACAGCCAAAGCACAGATACGCAGTATTTT. Its translation: CASSWDSQSTDTQYF.

This clonotype has at least ten counts. V usage is TRBV5-1 and J usage is TRBJ1-1; D ambiguous. Germline V CDR1 and CDR2: SGHRS, YFSETQ. V was clipped by 1 base and J by 2 bases, with 6 bases between them. The CDR3 has 13 amino acids. In nucleotides, the CDR3 is TGCGCCAGCAGCTTGAAAGATAACACTGAAGCTTTCTTT. It specifies CASSLKDNTEAFF.

This clonotype was seen ten or more times. The chain couples TRBV3-1 to TRBJ2-3; maybe TRBD2 (5 bases). The CDR3 runs to 15 residues. The germline V and J ends were trimmed by 4 bases and 1 base, with 12 bases remaining between them. Germline V CDR1 and CDR2: LGHDT, YNNKEL (reference sequence). For the CDR3, the DNA is TGTGCCAGCAGCCTCTCAGCGGAGGGCACAGATACGCAGTATTTT. Amino acids: CASSLSAEGTDTQYF.

The chain combines TRBV4-1 with TRBJ2-7; 12 nucleotides agree with TRBD1. This CDR3 comprises 15 residues. CDR1 is MGHRA, CDR2 YSYEKL, per germline. V shed 3 bases, J shed 4 bases, and the junction held 4 bases outside the gene matches. The CDR3 DNA reads TGCGCCAGCAGCCACCCGGGACAGGGGGCTTACGAGCAGTACTTC. Encoded protein: CASSHPGQGAYEQYF.

The chain employs TRBV19 and TRBJ1-2; possibly TRBD1 for D (5 bases). Germline CDR1 and CDR2: LNHDA and SQIVND (reference sequence). Trimming took off 5 bases at V and 4 bases at J, with 20 bases between the two ends. The CDR3 covers 16 residues. CDR3 in amino acids: CASSPSPGGAIYGYTF. The CDR3 DNA reads as TGTGCCAGTAGTCCGTCCCCGGGCGGGGCAATCTATGGCTACACCTTC.

The table lists this clonotype with many counts. V is TRBV5-1 and J is TRBJ2-1; D not resolved. The germline CDR1 and CDR2 sequences are SGHRS and YFSETQ. V lost 0 bases to trimming and J lost 9 bases, with 19 bases between them. The length of the CDR3 is 16 residues. This CDR3 is CASSLAGRSAFREQFF. CDR3 in DNA: TGCGCCAGCAGCTTGGCCGGGCGTAGTGCTTTCCGTGAGCAGTTCTTC.

J is TRBJ1-2 and V is TRBV20-1; 8 nucleotides agree with TRBD1. The J segment lost 0 bases and the V segment lost 6 bases, leaving 6 bases of the junction unmatched. Germline V lookup: CDR1 DFQATT, CDR2 SNEGSKA (reference sequence). There are 14 residues in the CDR3. CDR3 nucleotides: TGCAGTGCCGCACCGGGACAGGCTAACTATGGCTACACCTTC. It specifies CSAAPGQANYGYTF.

V and J are TRBV6-1 and TRBJ1-2; D possibly corresponds to TRBD1 (5 bases). The CDR3 loop spans 13 amino acids. The germline V gene has CDR1 MNHNS and CDR2 SASEGT. With 1 base removed from V and 7 bases from J, the gap between germline ends came to 10 bases. CDR3 amino acids: CASSEVGLGGYTF. The CDR3 region has the DNA TGTGCCAGCAGTGAAGTGGGGCTCGGTGGCTACACCTTC.

In DNA form, the CDR3 reads TGCAGTGCTAGGGAGCCCAGGGGTGGGAACACTGAAGCTTTCTTT. Translating it yields CSAREPRGGNTEAFF. This rearrangement joins TRBV20-1 to TRBJ1-1; tentatively, D is TRBD1 (6 bases). The CDR3 runs 15 residues. The V and J ends lost 3 bases and 1 base respectively, with 15 bases between them. CDR1 is DFQATT, CDR2 SNEGSKA, per germline (reference sequence).

The V call is TRBV7-8, the J call TRBJ2-7; TRBD1 is a possible D gene (7 bases). Germline CDR1 and CDR2: SGHVS and FQNEAQ. The CDR3 has 15 residues. Trimming took off 2 bases at V and 1 base at J, with 12 bases between the two ends. The CDR3 is CASSLWRDRSYEQYF. CDR3 nucleotides: TGTGCCAGCAGCTTATGGAGGGACAGATCCTACGAGCAGTACTTC.

This clonotype appeared a few times. This sequence joins TRBV10-2 and TRBJ2-1; TRBD2 matches 8 bases. This CDR3 is built from 15 residues. V shed 3 bases, J shed 4 bases, and the junction held 5 bases outside the gene matches. Germline-derived CDR1 and CDR2 are WSHSY and SAAADI. CDR3 loop: CASSDYSGVYNEQFF. As DNA, the CDR3 is TGCGCCAGCAGTGATTATAGCGGGGTGTACAATGAGCAGTTCTTC.

The chain carries TRBV12-3 or TRBV12-4 and TRBJ1-1, with 8 bases lining up with TRBD1. V was clipped by 4 bases and J by 1 base; unmatched bases: 2. This CDR3 has 14 residues. CDR3 nucleotides: TGTGCCAGCAGTTGGACAGGGAGGAACACTGAAGCTTTCTTT. Translated, it gives CASSWTGRNTEAFF.

This clonotype was recorded a few times. V and J are TRBV5-1 and TRBJ1-3; possibly TRBD1 for D (5 bases). Per germline, CDR1 SGHRS and CDR2 YFSETQ. V shed 5 bases and J shed 0 bases, with 9 bases lying between them. The CDR3 spans 14 residues. The CDR3 DNA reads as TGCGCCAGCAGTATGACAGTCTCTGGAAACACCATATATTTT. It translates to CASSMTVSGNTIYF.

This clonotype has ten or more counts. The chain has TRBV18 and TRBJ2-1; D ambiguous. V was shortened by 3 bases and J by 4 bases, with 10 bases between the two germline ends. The germline CDR1 and CDR2 sequences are KGHSH and LQKENI. The CDR3 has 14 amino acids. The CDR3 spells CASSPLSGYNEQFF. In DNA form, the CDR3 reads TGTGCCAGCTCACCGCTTTCCGGATACAATGAGCAGTTCTTC.

This clonotype has a handful of counts. J is TRBJ2-1 and V is TRBV2, with D hard to call. CDR1 is SNHLY, CDR2 FYNNEI, per germline. The CDR3 runs 12 residues. Trimming removed 10 bases from V and 8 bases from J, with 15 bases in between. CDR3 sequence (DNA): TGTGCCACCGAGACTCGCCTGGATGAGCAGTTCTTC. Encoded protein: CATETRLDEQFF.

The gene calls are TRBV19 and TRBJ2-3; TRBD2 aligns across 15 bases. V shed 5 bases and J 4 bases; nucleotides not matched to a gene: 4. CDR1 is LNHDA and CDR2 is SQIVND in the germline V gene (reference sequence). The CDR3 is 16 residues long. The CDR3, as DNA: TGTGCCAGTAGTTCGGGACTAGCGGGGGGCGCAGATACGCAGTATTTT. Its translation: CASSSGLAGGADTQYF.